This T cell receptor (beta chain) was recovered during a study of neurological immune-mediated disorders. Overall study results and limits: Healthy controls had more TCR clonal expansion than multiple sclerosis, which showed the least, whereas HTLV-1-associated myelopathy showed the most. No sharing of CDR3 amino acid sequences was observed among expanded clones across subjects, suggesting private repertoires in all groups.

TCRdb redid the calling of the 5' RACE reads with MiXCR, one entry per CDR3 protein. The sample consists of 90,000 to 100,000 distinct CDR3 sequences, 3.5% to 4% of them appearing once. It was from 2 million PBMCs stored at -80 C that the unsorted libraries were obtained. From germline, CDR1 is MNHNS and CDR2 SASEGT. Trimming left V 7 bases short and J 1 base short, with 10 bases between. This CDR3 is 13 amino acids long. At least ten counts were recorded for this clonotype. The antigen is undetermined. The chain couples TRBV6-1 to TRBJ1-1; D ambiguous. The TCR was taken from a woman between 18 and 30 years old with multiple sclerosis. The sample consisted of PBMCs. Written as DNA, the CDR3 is TGTGCCAGCACCCTGGGCTGGAACACTGAAGCTTTCTTT. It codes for CASTLGWNTEAFF.